The 9 T cell receptor beta chains reported below all come from one sample, sequenced in a study of Ad26.COV2.S vaccination and SARS-CoV-2 variants. The assay was immunoSEQ multiplex PCR, and TCRdb's table has in-frame clones only and misses some. The table has around 450,000 clones, roughly 91% seen once. This sample's treatment: 19 received Ad26.COV2.S at low or high dose, single or two shots; about 5 received placebo; per-sample allocation not given. Day 63 following the first vaccine or placebo injection was when the samples were taken. Sequences were derived from peripheral blood, sampled in a trial of Ad26.COV2.S vaccine versus placebo. Receptors originate from a person aged 18-65 years who received the Ad26.COV2.S COVID-19 vaccine or a placebo.

This chain uses TRBV4-2 with TRBJ2-7; possible D gene TRBD2, 6 bases. This CDR3 comprises 16 residues. V was clipped by 2 bases and J by 5 bases, with 19 bases between them. Germline CDR1 reads LGHNA; CDR2 reads YNFKEQ. This chain's CDR3 is CASSQFLGGSVDEQYF. CDR3 DNA: TGTGCCAGCAGCCAATTTCTGGGGGGTTCGGTCGACGAGCAGTACTTC.

The chain couples TRBV28 to TRBJ2-7; D possibly corresponds to TRBD2 (5 bases). V lost 4 bases to trimming and J lost 3 bases, with 7 bases between them. The CDR3 length is 12 residues. CDR1 is MDHEN and CDR2 is SYDVKM in the germline V gene. CDR3 coding DNA: TGTGCCAGCAGTTGGAGCGGCTACGAGCAGTACTTC. This sequence encodes CASSWSGYEQYF.

This chain uses TRBV19 with TRBJ2-1; 11 nucleotides agree with TRBD2. CDR3 length: 13 amino acids. J was trimmed by 15 bases and V by 1 base; bases with no gene match: 5. CDR1 LNHDA and CDR2 SQIVND come from the germline V gene (reference sequence). CDR3 sequence reads: CASSIGILAGVFF. The CDR3 DNA is TGTGCCAGTAGTATAGGGATACTAGCGGGAGTGTTCTTC. The full variable domain, with the rest looked up from reference TRBV19 and TRBJ2-1, is DGGITQSPKYLFRKEGQNVTLSCEQNLNHDAMYWYRQDPGQGLRLIYYSQIVNDFQKGDIAEGYSVSREKKESFPLTVTSAQKNPTAFYLCASSIGILAGVFFGPGTRLTVL.

This clone was observed a few times. The V gene is TRBV7-2, the J gene TRBJ2-2, with no clear D. The CDR3 extends over 15 amino acids. V lost 5 bases and J 4 bases, leaving 14 bases between the germline ends. Germline-derived CDR1 and CDR2 are SGHTA and FQGNSA. The CDR3 region is CASSPAVGSTGELFF. CDR3 sequence (DNA): TGTGCCAGCAGCCCAGCCGTAGGATCCACCGGGGAGCTGTTTTTT.

CDR3 sequence (DNA): TGTGCCAGCAGTTTCCGGACAGGAGGCACAGATACGCAGTATTTT. Translating it yields CASSFRTGGTDTQYF. This rearrangement joins TRBV28 to TRBJ2-3; 7 nucleotides align to TRBD1. The CDR3 covers 15 residues. Germline V gives CDR1 MDHEN, CDR2 SYDVKM. V shed 3 bases and J 1 base; nucleotides not matched to a gene: 4.

The genes are TRBV27 and TRBJ2-1; D is undetermined. Trimming took 6 bases from V and 7 from J, leaving 16 bases between them. The CDR3 runs to 14 residues. Looked up from germline, CDR1 is MNHEY and CDR2 is SMNVEV (reference sequence). The CDR3 nucleotides read TGTGCCAGCAGCCAAAAGCGTGTAGGGAATGAGCAGTTCTTC. Its protein is CASSQKRVGNEQFF.

This chain connects TRBV6-2 or TRBV6-3 to TRBJ2-1, with 11 positions matching TRBD2. Germline values: CDR1 MNHEY, CDR2 SVGEGT. The CDR3 consists of 15 residues. The V and J ends lost 2 bases and 9 bases, in that order; junction bases with no gene match: 6. The CDR3 coding sequence is TGTGCCAGCAGTTACCGGCTAGCGGGAGGCGGTGAGCAGTTCTTC. Protein: CASSYRLAGGGEQFF.

V is TRBV2 and J is TRBJ1-1, with D perhaps matching TRBD1 (5 bases). Germline loops: CDR1 SNHLY, CDR2 FYNNEI. The V end was cut by 1 base, the J end by 3 bases, with 12 bases between. The CDR3 is 15 amino acids. Here the CDR3 DNA reads TGTGCCAGCAGTGAAGGGCGACAGCCACACACTGAAGCTTTCTTT. Protein: CASSEGRQPHTEAFF.

The chain is built from TRBV7-2 and TRBJ1-1, with D possibly TRBD1 on 6 matching bases. Germline V lookup: CDR1 SGHTA, CDR2 FQGNSA. Trimming left V 10 bases short and J 1 base short, with 22 bases between. The CDR3 length is 16 residues. The CDR3 sequence is CANFPSGAGANTEAFF. The CDR3 DNA is TGTGCCAACTTTCCCTCTGGGGCAGGGGCGAACACTGAAGCTTTCTTT.